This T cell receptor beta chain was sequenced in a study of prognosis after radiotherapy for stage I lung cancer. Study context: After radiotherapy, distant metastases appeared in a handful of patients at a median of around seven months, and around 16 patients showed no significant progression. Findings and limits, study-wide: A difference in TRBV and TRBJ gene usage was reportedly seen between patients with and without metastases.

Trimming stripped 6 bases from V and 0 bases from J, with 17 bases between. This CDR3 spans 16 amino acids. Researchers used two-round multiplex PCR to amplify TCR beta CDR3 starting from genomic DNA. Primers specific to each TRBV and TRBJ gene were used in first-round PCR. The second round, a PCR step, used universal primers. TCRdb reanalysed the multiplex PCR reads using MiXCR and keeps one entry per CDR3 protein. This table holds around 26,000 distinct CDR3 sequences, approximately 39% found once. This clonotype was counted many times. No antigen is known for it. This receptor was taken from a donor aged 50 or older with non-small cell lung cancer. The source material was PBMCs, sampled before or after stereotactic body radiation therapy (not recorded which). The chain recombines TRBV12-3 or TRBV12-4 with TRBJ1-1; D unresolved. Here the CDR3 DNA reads TGTGCCAGCAGCCGACCCGGCCCAGTTATGAACACTGAAGCTTTCTTT. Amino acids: CASSRPGPVMNTEAFF.